This TCR beta chain was sequenced for a study of monozygotic twins with inflammatory bowel disease. TCRdb re-analyzed the 5' RACE reads; it lists each CDR3 protein once, without DNA. Its listing shows about 380,000 distinct CDR3 sequences. Germline CDR1 and CDR2: SEHNR and FQNEAQ (reference sequence). The CDR3 spans 13 residues. This rearrangement joins TRBV7-9 to TRBJ2-5. Sequencing was carried out using blood. The sequence was obtained from a human donor with ulcerative colitis or Crohn's disease, or a healthy co-twin of an affected twin (not recorded which). The CDR3 is CASSPFRLETQYF.